This TCR beta chain was recovered during a study of blood T cell repertoires in COVID-19. As for the study in general: Donors in the United States, Italy and Spain gave samples during acute or convalescent COVID-19. T cells, B-cell-depleted T cells, or PBMCs provided the cDNA or gDNA that served as material.

V was trimmed by 0 bases and J by 0 bases, leaving 12 bases between them. The V gene's germline CDR1 is GTSNPN and CDR2 SVGIG (reference sequence). CDR3 length equals 15 residues. Authors' data handling: Amplification from reference gene primers served as the basis for estimated nucleated cell counts. Sequenced by immunoSEQ multiplex PCR; TCRdb stores in-frame clones only, minus some. That table is the source of V, J and clone size, and D and trimming were worked out from the DNA. The table lists 250,000 to 350,000 clones, 75% to 90% of them singletons, with approximately 2.2% in the top ten. The chain combines TRBV30 with TRBJ2-7; possible D gene TRBD1, 5 bases. Sequences were obtained from peripheral blood. The TCR originated in a woman aged 25-40 years who had recovered from COVID-19. The CDR3 coding sequence is TGTGCCTGGAGTGTTTTTGACAGAAACTCCTACGAGCAGTACTTC. It encodes CAWSVFDRNSYEQYF. Filled out from reference TRBV30 and TRBJ2-7, the complete variable domain reads SQTIHQWPATLVQPVGSPLSLECTVEGTSNPNLYWYRQAAGRGLQLLFYSVGIGQISSEVPQNLSASRPQDRQFILSSKKLLLSDSGFYLCAWSVFDRNSYEQYFGPGTRLTVT.